The text below deals with one T cell receptor beta chain. The germline V and J ends were trimmed by 6 bases and 3 bases, with 13 bases remaining between them. This CDR3 is built from 14 residues. Germline CDR1 and CDR2: SNHLY and FYNNEI. Sequenced by immunoSEQ multiplex PCR; TCRdb stores in-frame clones only, minus some. The sample records approximately 30,000 clones, about 83% being singletons. The data are from a study of blood T cell repertoires in COVID-19. Study-wide context: Spain, Italy and the United States supplied samples that represented acute and convalescent COVID-19.

The chain carries TRBV2 and TRBJ2-3; tentative D call: TRBD2 (5 bases). This receptor was identified in a human donor in a cohort sampled during active COVID-19. Sequences were obtained from peripheral blood. The CDR3 DNA reads as TGTGCCAGCAGCCGCAATGGACTTACAGATACGCAGTATTTT. It translates to CASSRNGLTDTQYF.